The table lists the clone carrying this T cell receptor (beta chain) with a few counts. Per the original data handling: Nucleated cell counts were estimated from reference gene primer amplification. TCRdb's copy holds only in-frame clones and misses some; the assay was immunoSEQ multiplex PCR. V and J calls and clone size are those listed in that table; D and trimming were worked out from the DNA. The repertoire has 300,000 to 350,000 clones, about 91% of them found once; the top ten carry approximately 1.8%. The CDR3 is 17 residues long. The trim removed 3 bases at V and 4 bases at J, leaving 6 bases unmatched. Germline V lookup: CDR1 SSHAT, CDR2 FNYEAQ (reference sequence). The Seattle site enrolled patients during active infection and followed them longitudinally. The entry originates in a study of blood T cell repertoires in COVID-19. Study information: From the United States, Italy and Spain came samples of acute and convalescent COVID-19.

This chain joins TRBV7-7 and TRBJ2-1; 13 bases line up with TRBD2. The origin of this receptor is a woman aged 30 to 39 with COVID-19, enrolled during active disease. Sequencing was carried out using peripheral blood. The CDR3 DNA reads TGTGCCAGCAGCTTGACTAGCGGGGGGCAGACGTACAATGAGCAGTTCTTC. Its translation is CASSLTSGGQTYNEQFF.